The clone carrying this T cell receptor (beta chain) was counted between two and nine times. This specimen belongs to a study of blood T cell repertoires in COVID-19. Study-wide background: Spain, Italy and the United States supplied samples that represented acute and convalescent COVID-19. Sample material is recorded as cDNA or gDNA derived from T cells, B-cell-depleted T cells, or PBMCs.

Methods used by the authors: Scientists estimated how many nucleated cells there were by amplifying reference gene primers. Repertoires were generated with immunoSEQ multiplex PCR, while TCRdb's copy carries only in-frame clones and drops some. V and J calls and clone size are as listed in that table; D and trimming were resolved from the DNA. The repertoire has under 200,000 clones, 83% of them found once; the top ten carry 1.5% to 1.9%. Per germline, CDR1 SGHTA and CDR2 FQGNSA. The ends lost 0 bases at V and 6 bases at J; junction bases unmatched: 15. The CDR3 length is 19 residues. J is TRBJ1-1 and V is TRBV7-2; 11 bases agree with TRBD1. The material sequenced was peripheral blood. The source of this sequence is a human donor in a cohort sampled during active COVID-19. DNA of the CDR3: TGTGCCAGCAGCTTAGCGCAGCTTCGGACAGGGGGCGAAATGGCTGAAGCTTTCTTT. Protein product: CASSLAQLRTGGEMAEAFF.